Described below is a single T cell receptor (beta chain) sequence and its context. Two negative PCRs, clearance, or symptom resolution characterized the recovered Cohort 3 donors. The CDR3 is 16 residues long. V was cut by 11 bases and J by 0 bases, with 19 bases left in between. Germline CDR1 is SEHNR and CDR2 is FQNEAQ (reference sequence). This entry is derived from a study of blood T cell repertoires in COVID-19. This table comes from immunoSEQ multiplex PCR, and its TCRdb copy is limited to in-frame clones, with some not included. The table has around 300,000 clones, 85% seen once. The chain joins TRBV7-9 to TRBJ2-2, with TRBD2 as a possible D gene (6 bases). The sequence came from a woman in her forties or fifties who had recovered from COVID-19. Sequences were obtained from PBMCs or T cells enriched from blood (not recorded which). In nucleotides, the CDR3 is TGTGCCTCTGGAGGGGCAGGGCCGGCGAACACCGGGGAGCTGTTTTTT. Amino acid sequence: CASGGAGPANTGELFF.